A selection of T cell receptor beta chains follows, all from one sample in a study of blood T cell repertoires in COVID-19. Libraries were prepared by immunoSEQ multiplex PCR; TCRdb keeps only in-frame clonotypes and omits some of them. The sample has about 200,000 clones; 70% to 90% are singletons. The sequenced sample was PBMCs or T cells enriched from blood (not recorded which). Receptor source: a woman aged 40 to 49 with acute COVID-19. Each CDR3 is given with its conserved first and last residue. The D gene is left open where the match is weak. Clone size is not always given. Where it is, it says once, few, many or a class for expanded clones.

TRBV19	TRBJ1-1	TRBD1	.	CASSIVPGQRSRVNTEAFF	TGTGCCAGTAGTATAGTCCCGGGACAGAGGTCTAGGGTGAACACTGAAGCTTTCTTT
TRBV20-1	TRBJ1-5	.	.	CSASAQGGQPQHF	TGCAGTGCTAGTGCCCAGGGTGGTCAGCCCCAGCATTTT
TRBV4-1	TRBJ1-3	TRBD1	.	CASSQGTGGSGNTIYF	TGCGCCAGCAGCCAAGGGACAGGGGGCTCTGGAAACACCATATATTTT
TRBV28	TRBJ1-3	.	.	CASSPDWNTIYF	TGTGCCAGCAGTCCGGACTGGAACACCATATATTTT
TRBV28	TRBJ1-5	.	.	CASLTPAGDRQPQHF	TGTGCCAGCCTTACCCCCGCGGGGGATCGTCAGCCCCAGCATTTT
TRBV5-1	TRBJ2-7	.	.	CASSSTGSYEQYF	TGCGCCAGCAGCTCCACAGGTTCCTACGAGCAGTACTTC
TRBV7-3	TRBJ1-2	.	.	CASSLSSYGYTF	TGTGCCAGCAGCTTGTCGTCCTATGGCTACACCTTC
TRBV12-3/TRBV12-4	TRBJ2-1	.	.	CASSYVDNEQFF	TGTGCCAGCAGCTACGTGGACAATGAGCAGTTCTTC
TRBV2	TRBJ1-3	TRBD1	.	CASSVVDRVIGNTIYF	TGTGCCAGCAGTGTGGTGGACAGGGTTATTGGAAACACCATATATTTT
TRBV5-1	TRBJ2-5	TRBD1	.	CASSLDLTGVGETQYF	TGCGCCAGCAGCTTGGACCTGACAGGGGTAGGGGAGACCCAGTACTTC
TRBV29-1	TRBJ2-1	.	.	CSVNLQGMKNEQFF	TGCAGCGTTAACCTCCAGGGTATGAAAAATGAGCAGTTCTTC
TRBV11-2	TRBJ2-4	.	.	CASSPSSAKNIQYF	TGTGCCAGCAGCCCATCATCAGCCAAAAACATTCAGTACTTC
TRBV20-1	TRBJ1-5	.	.	CSAGPNQPQHF	TGCAGTGCTGGCCCCAATCAGCCCCAGCATTTT
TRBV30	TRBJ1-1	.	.	CAWSVARGTEAFF	TGTGCCTGGAGTGTAGCCAGGGGCACTGAAGCTTTCTTT
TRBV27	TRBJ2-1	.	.	CASILGQGNNEQFF	TGTGCCAGCATCCTAGGTCAGGGTAACAATGAGCAGTTCTTC
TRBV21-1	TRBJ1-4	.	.	CARGARPPEKLFF	TGTGCCAGAGGGGCCAGGCCGCCGGAAAAACTGTTTTTT
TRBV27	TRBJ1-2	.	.	CASSLSGTRRGYGYTF	TGTGCCAGCAGTTTATCAGGGACCCGGAGGGGCTATGGCTACACCTTC
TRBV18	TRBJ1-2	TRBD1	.	CASSPTGGVYGYTF	TGTGCCAGCTCTCCCACAGGGGGCGTCTATGGCTACACCTTC
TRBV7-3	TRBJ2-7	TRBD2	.	CASSSRTSGPDSYEQYF	TGTGCCAGCAGCTCCCGGACTAGCGGCCCCGACTCCTACGAGCAGTACTTC
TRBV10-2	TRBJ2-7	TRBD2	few	CASSGTSGSYEQYF	TGCGCCAGCAGTGGGACTAGCGGGTCCTACGAGCAGTACTTC
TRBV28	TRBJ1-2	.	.	CASSLGVGQENF	TGTGCCAGCAGTTTAGGTGTGGGTCAGGAAAATTTC
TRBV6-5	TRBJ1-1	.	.	CASVETGTTNTEAFF	TGTGCCAGCGTAGAAACAGGGACGACAAACACTGAAGCTTTCTTT
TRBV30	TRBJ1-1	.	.	CAWSQVNTEAFF	TGTGCCTGGAGTCAGGTGAACACTGAAGCTTTCTTT
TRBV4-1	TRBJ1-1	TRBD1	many	CASRPGQAVGLGAFF	TGCGCCAGCAGACCGGGACAGGCGGTGGGGCTTGGAGCTTTCTTT
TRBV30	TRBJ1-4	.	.	CAWSRQTINEKLFF	TGTGCCTGGAGCCGACAGACAATAAATGAAAAACTGTTTTTT
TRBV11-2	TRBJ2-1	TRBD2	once	CASSRRLAGGPRFDEQFF	TGTGCCAGCAGCCGACGGCTAGCGGGGGGGCCTCGTTTCGATGAGCAGTTCTTC
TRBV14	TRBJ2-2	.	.	CASSRQDTGELFF	TGTGCCAGCAGTCGACAGGACACCGGGGAGCTGTTTTTT
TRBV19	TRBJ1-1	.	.	CASSYGTEAFF	TGTGCCAGTAGTTACGGGACAGAAGCTTTCTTT